Listed below are T cell receptor beta chains from one sample, sequenced in a study of blood T cell repertoires in COVID-19. Clones were read by immunoSEQ multiplex PCR, and TCRdb kept only the in-frame ones, dropping some. The table has almost 200,000 clones, around four fifths seen once. Specimen: peripheral blood. The receptor source for this set is a man between 60 and 75 years old with COVID-19, enrolled during active disease. CDR3s include the opening cysteine and the closing phenylalanine or tryptophan. A D gene is named only where the DNA matches it firmly. Expanded clones are given a class, and other clones once, few, many or no size at all.

TRBV5-1	TRBD1	.	16	TRBJ1-5	CASSRYLDRVNQPQHF	TGCGCCAGCAGCCGCTACTTGGACAGGGTCAATCAGCCCCAGCATTTT
TRBV3-1/TRBV3-2	.	.	14	TRBJ2-4	CASSQGVAKNIQYF	TGTGCCAGCAGCCAAGGCGTAGCCAAAAACATTCAGTACTTC
TRBV11-2	.	.	11	TRBJ1-1	CASSLGGEAFF	TGTGCCAGCAGCTTGGGGGGGGAAGCTTTCTTT
TRBV4-2	TRBD2	.	16	TRBJ2-5	CASSQVGGTIQETQYF	TGTGCCAGCAGCCAAGTAGGAGGGACTATCCAAGAGACCCAGTACTTC
TRBV2	TRBD1	.	14	TRBJ1-2	CASSLDRRVGGYTF	TGTGCCAGCAGCCTGGACAGGCGTGTTGGGGGCTACACCTTC
TRBV6-4	.	.	13	TRBJ1-5	CASSAQPNQPQHF	TGTGCCAGCAGTGCACAGCCGAATCAGCCCCAGCATTTT
TRBV28	TRBD1	.	15	TRBJ1-2	CASSRPGQGYYGYTF	TGTGCCAGCAGTCGACCGGGACAGGGCTACTATGGCTACACCTTC
TRBV4-3	.	.	14	TRBJ1-5	CASSQSHQDQPQHF	TGCGCCAGCAGCCAGAGCCACCAAGATCAGCCCCAGCATTTT
TRBV3-1/TRBV3-2	TRBD1	once	16	TRBJ1-5	CASSQDGIGGPQPQHF	TGTGCCAGCAGCCAAGATGGAATAGGGGGCCCTCAGCCCCAGCATTTT
TRBV5-1	TRBD1	.	15	TRBJ1-1	CASSLEGAMNTEAFF	TGCGCCAGCAGCTTGGAGGGGGCGATGAACACTGAAGCTTTCTTT
TRBV30	TRBD1	once	14	TRBJ1-2	CAWSGTGFSSGYTF	TGTGCCTGGAGTGGGACAGGGTTCAGCTCTGGCTACACCTTC
TRBV6-5	TRBD1	once	15	TRBJ1-5	CASSNRDRVNQPQHF	TGTGCCAGCAGTAACCGGGACAGGGTCAATCAGCCCCAGCATTTT
TRBV2	.	few	13	TRBJ1-2	CASSMTGLPDDTF	TGTGCCAGCAGTATGACAGGTCTCCCTGATGACACCTTC
TRBV30	TRBD2	.	15	TRBJ2-3	CAWSREGQSTDTQYF	TGTGCCTGGAGCCGGGAGGGGCAGAGCACAGATACGCAGTATTTT
TRBV6-4	.	.	12	TRBJ2-2	CASSRDNGELFF	TGTGCCAGCAGTAGGGACAACGGGGAGCTGTTTTTT
TRBV3-1/TRBV3-2	.	.	14	TRBJ1-1	CASSRGTMNTEAFF	TGTGCCAGCAGCCGCGGGACCATGAACACTGAAGCTTTCTTT
TRBV10-3	TRBD2	.	17	TRBJ2-2	CAISLRTSGRNTGELFF	TGTGCCATCAGTTTAAGGACTAGCGGGAGGAACACCGGGGAGCTGTTTTTT
TRBV27	TRBD1	.	15	TRBJ1-4	CASSPLRGIEEKLFF	TGTGCCAGCAGCCCCCTCAGGGGGATTGAGGAAAAACTGTTTTTT
TRBV18	.	.	14	TRBJ1-1	CASSRGTGNTEAFF	TGTGCCAGCTCTCGAGGCACAGGAAACACTGAAGCTTTCTTT
TRBV15	TRBD1	once	16	TRBJ1-1	CATSRGTGAMNTEAFF	TGTGCCACCAGCAGAGGCACAGGGGCCATGAACACTGAAGCTTTCTTT
TRBV5-6	.	.	14	TRBJ2-1	CASSLIAGMGEQFF	TGTGCCAGCAGCTTGATCGCAGGGATGGGTGAGCAGTTCTTC
TRBV5-1	TRBD1	.	15	TRBJ2-7	CASSFGGTGRYEQYF	TGCGCCAGCAGCTTCGGGGGGACAGGGCGGTACGAGCAGTACTTC